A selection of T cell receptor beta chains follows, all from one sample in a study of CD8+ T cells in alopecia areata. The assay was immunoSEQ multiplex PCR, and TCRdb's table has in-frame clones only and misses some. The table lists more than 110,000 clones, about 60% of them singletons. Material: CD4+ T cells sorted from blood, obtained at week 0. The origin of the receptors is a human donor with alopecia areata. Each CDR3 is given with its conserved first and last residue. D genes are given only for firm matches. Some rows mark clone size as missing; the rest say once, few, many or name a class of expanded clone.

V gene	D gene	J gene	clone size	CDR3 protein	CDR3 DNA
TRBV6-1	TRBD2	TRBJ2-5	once	CASSEGVLAGSQETQYF	TGTGCCAGCAGTGAAGGGGTCCTAGCGGGGTCACAAGAGACCCAGTACTTC
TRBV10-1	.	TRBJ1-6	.	CASSARDGNSPLHF	TGCGCCAGCAGTGCCAGGGACGGTAATTCACCCCTCCACTTT
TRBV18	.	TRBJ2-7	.	CASSPDRDRLASMCF	TGTGCCAGCTCACCTGACCGGGATCGTCTTGCCAGCATGTGCTTC
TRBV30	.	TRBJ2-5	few	CAWSVQVQETQYF	TGTGCCTGGAGTGTACAGGTCCAAGAGACCCAGTACTTC
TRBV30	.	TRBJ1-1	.	CAWSFVNTEAFF	TGTGCCTGGAGTTTCGTGAACACTGAAGCTTTCTTT
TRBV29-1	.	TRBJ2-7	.	CSVVDIPSSYEQYF	TGCAGCGTTGTGGATATACCGAGCTCCTACGAGCAGTACTTC
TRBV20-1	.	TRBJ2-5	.	CSARPLQTQYF	TGCAGTGCTAGACCCCTGCAGACCCAGTACTTC
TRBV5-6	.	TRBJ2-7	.	CASTSYGEVYEQYF	TGTGCCAGCACCTCGTACGGGGAGGTCTACGAGCAGTACTTC
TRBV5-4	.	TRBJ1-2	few	CASSLDREYGYTF	TGTGCCAGCAGCTTGGACAGGGAATATGGCTACACCTTC
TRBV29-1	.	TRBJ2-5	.	CSVLGPGIQETQYF	TGCAGCGTTCTTGGACCAGGCATCCAAGAGACCCAGTACTTC
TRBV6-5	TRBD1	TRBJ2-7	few	CAITPGQGIHEQYF	TGTGCCATCACCCCGGGACAGGGGATCCACGAGCAGTACTTC
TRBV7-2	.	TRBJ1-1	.	CASSRGWRNTEAFF	TGTGCCAGCAGCCGGGGGTGGAGGAACACTGAAGCTTTCTTT
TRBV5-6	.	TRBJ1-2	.	CASTDLTGARFGYTF	TGTGCCAGCACCGACCTGACAGGTGCGAGATTTGGCTACACCTTC
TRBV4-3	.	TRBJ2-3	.	CASSQAWDTQYF	TGCGCCAGCAGCCAAGCTTGGGATACGCAGTATTTT
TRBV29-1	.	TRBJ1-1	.	CSAHQLLDEAFF	TGCAGCGCCCACCAACTCTTAGATGAAGCTTTCTTT
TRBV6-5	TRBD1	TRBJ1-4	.	CASSSSQGALFEKLFF	TGTGCCAGCAGTTCTTCACAGGGGGCTTTGTTTGAAAAACTGTTTTTT
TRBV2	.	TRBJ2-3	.	CASSPGGGFRDTQYF	TGTGCCAGCAGTCCCGGTGGCGGGTTTAGGGATACGCAGTATTTT
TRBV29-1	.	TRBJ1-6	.	CSVRTGTNNSPLHF	TGCAGCGTTCGAACAGGAACGAATAATTCACCCCTCCACTTT
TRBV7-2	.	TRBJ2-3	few	CASSWGGRRAGTQYF	TGTGCCAGCAGCTGGGGGGGCCGAAGGGCCGGTACGCAGTATTTT
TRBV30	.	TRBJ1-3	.	CAWSVLGGNTIYF	TGTGCCTGGAGTGTTCTAGGAGGAAACACCATATATTTT
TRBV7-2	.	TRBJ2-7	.	CASSLGRGQSYEQYF	TGTGCCAGCAGCTTAGGCCGGGGGCAGTCCTACGAGCAGTACTTC
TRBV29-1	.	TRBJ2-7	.	CSVEDGLGEGQYF	TGCAGCGTTGAAGATGGGCTAGGGGAAGGGCAGTACTTC
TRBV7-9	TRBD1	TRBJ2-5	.	CASSQQGYQETQYF	TGTGCCAGCAGCCAACAGGGGTACCAAGAGACCCAGTACTTC
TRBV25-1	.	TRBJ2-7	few	CASSDLGGPYEQYF	TGTGCCAGCAGTGACTTAGGGGGGCCCTACGAGCAGTACTTC
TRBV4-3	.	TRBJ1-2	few	CASSQAGMGRNGYTF	TGCGCCAGCAGCCAAGCGGGCATGGGGAGAAATGGCTACACCTTC
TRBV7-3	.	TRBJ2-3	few	CASSLRRADTQYF	TGTGCCAGCAGCTTGCGCCGGGCAGATACGCAGTATTTT
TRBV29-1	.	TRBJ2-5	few	CSVEDERFWETQYF	TGCAGCGTTGAAGACGAAAGATTCTGGGAGACCCAGTACTTC
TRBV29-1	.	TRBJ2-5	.	CSVGRWGETQYF	TGCAGCGTGGGCCGCTGGGGAGAGACCCAGTACTTC
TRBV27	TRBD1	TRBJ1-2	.	CASSKTGGDGYTF	TGTGCCAGCAGTAAAACAGGGGGGGATGGCTACACCTTC
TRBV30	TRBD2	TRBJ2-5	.	CAWSALPGLAGGETQYF	TGTGCCTGGAGTGCCCTCCCGGGACTAGCGGGGGGAGAGACCCAGTACTTC
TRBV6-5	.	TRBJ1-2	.	CASSYAGGGYTF	TGTGCCAGCAGTTACGCAGGTGGCGGCTACACCTTC
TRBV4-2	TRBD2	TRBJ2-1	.	CASSQAAGAYNEQFF	TGTGCCAGCAGCCAAGCGGCGGGGGCCTACAATGAGCAGTTCTTC
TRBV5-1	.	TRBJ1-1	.	CASSLGAATEAFF	TGCGCCAGCAGCTTGGGGGCGGCCACTGAAGCTTTCTTT
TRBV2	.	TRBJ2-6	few	CASQGGWSGANVLTF	TGTGCCAGCCAAGGAGGGTGGTCTGGGGCCAACGTCCTGACTTTC
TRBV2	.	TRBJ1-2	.	CASRTYSEEGGNF	TGTGCCAGCAGGACCTACTCGGAGGAAGGCGGTAACTTC
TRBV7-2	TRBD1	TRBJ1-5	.	CASSFSTGVGQPQHF	TGTGCCAGCAGCTTTTCGACAGGGGTGGGTCAGCCCCAGCATTTT
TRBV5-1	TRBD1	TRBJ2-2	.	CASSAGQGAGELFF	TGCGCCAGCAGCGCGGGACAGGGTGCCGGGGAGCTGTTTTTT
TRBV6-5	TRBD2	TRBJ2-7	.	CASSSRASGRYEQYF	TGTGCCAGCAGTTCCCGGGCTAGCGGCCGCTACGAGCAGTACTTC
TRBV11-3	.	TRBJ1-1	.	CASEKGGTEAFF	TGTGCCAGTGAAAAGGGGGGCACTGAAGCTTTCTTT
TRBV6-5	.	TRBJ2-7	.	CASSSTDKSYEQYF	TGTGCCAGCAGTTCAACCGACAAGTCCTACGAGCAGTACTTC
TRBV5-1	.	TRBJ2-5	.	CASSLLPGPQETQYF	TGCGCCAGCAGCTTGCTACCGGGGCCACAAGAGACCCAGTACTTC
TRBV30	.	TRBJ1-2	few	CAWSVKSTVDYGYTF	TGTGCCTGGAGTGTAAAGAGCACAGTTGACTATGGCTACACCTTC
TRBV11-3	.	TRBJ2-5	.	CASSLGGAEETQYF	TGTGCCAGCAGCTTAGGCGGGGCCGAAGAGACCCAGTACTTC
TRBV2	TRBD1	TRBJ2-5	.	CASTGQGETQYF	TGTGCCAGCACGGGACAGGGAGAGACCCAGTACTTC
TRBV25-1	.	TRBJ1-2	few	CASSESTGVFGYTF	TGTGCCAGCAGTGAATCCACGGGGGTCTTTGGCTACACCTTC
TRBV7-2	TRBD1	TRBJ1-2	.	CASSYRQGNYGYTF	TGTGCCAGCAGCTACCGACAGGGAAACTATGGCTACACCTTC
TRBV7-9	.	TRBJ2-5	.	CASSLGGRAHQETQYF	TGTGCCAGCAGCTTAGGTGGCAGGGCCCATCAAGAGACCCAGTACTTC
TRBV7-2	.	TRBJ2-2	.	CASSTHTGELFF	TGTGCCAGCAGTACTCACACCGGGGAGCTGTTTTTT
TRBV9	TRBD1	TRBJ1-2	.	CASSQGGRSVGYTF	TGTGCCAGCAGCCAAGGGGGCCGCTCCGTTGGCTACACCTTC
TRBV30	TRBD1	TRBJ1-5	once	CAWSRLEGAQPQHF	TGTGCCTGGAGTAGGCTGGAGGGGGCTCAGCCCCAGCATTTT
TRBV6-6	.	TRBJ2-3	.	CASSQRVIDTQYF	TGTGCCAGCAGTCAACGGGTCATAGATACGCAGTATTTT
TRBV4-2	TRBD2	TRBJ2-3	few	CASSQAGLAGGFTDTQYF	TGTGCCAGCAGCCAAGCTGGACTAGCGGGGGGCTTCACAGATACGCAGTATTTT
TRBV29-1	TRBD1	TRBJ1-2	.	CSVGRTGNYGYTF	TGCAGCGTTGGGCGGACAGGGAACTATGGCTACACCTTC
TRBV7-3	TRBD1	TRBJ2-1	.	CASSLYGTGDYNEQFF	TGTGCCAGCAGCTTATATGGGACAGGGGACTACAATGAGCAGTTCTTC
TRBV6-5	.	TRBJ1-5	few	CASSYSRSDQPQHF	TGTGCCAGCAGTTACTCGAGGTCTGACCAGCCCCAGCATTTT
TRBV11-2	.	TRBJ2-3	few	CASSFRWADTQYF	TGTGCCAGCAGCTTCAGGTGGGCAGATACGCAGTATTTT
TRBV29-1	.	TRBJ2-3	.	CSVEMSSLRTDTQYF	TGCAGCGTTGAAATGTCTAGCTTGCGCACAGATACGCAGTATTTT
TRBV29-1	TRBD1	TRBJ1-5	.	CSVAGTAAQPQHF	TGCAGCGTGGCCGGGACAGCTGCTCAGCCCCAGCATTTT
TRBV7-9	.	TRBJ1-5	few	CASPNQPQHF	TGTGCCAGCCCTAATCAGCCCCAGCATTTT